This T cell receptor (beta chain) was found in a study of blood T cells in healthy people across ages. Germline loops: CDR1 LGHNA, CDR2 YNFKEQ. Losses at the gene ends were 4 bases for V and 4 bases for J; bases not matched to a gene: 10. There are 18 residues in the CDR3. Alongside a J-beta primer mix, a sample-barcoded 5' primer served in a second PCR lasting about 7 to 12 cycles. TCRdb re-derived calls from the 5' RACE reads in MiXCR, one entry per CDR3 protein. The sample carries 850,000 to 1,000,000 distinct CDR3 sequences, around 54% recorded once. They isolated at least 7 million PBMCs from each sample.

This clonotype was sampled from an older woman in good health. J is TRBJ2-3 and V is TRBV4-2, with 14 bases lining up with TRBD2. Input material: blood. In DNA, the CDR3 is TGTGCCAGCAGCCCCGATGAGACTAGCGGGAGGGCCTCAGATACGCAGTATTTT. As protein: CASSPDETSGRASDTQYF.